This TCR beta chain was profiled in a study of T cell clonality in common variable immunodeficiency. V was shortened by 0 bases and J by 4 bases, with 17 bases between the two germline ends. This CDR3 comprises 16 residues. Germline CDR1 and CDR2: SQVTM and ANQGSEA. Only in-frame clones appear in the TCRdb table, and some are missing; sequencing was by immunoSEQ multiplex PCR. Observed in the sample are roughly 38,000 clones, none of them singletons. This clone was seen more than once but under ten times. The read ends 3 residues early relative to the CDR3; the germline J gene fills the gap. The source material was peripheral blood mononuclear cells. The V gene is TRBV29-1, the J gene TRBJ2-3, with D hard to call. This sequence originates from a person aged 18-69 years in good health. The sequenced CDR3 bases are TGCAGCGTTGAAGATGCCTCTGGTGTGGCAGCAGATACG. Encoded protein: CSVEDASGVAADT. The CDR3 as a whole reads CSVEDASGVAADTQYF.